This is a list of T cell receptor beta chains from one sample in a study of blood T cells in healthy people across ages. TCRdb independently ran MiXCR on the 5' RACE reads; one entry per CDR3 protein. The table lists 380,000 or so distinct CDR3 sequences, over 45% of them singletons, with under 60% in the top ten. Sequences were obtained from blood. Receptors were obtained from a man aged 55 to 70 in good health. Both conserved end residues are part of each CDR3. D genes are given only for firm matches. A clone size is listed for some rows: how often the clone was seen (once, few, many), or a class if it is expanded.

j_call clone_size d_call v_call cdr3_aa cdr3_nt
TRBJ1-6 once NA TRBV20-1 CSARETSSYNSPLHF TGCAGTGCTCGTGAGACGAGCTCCTATAATTCACCCCTCCACTTT
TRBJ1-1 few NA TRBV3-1 CASSQRGEAFF TGTGCCAGCAGCCAGAGGGGAGAAGCTTTCTTT
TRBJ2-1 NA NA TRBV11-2 CASSLEGPSQFF TGTGCCAGCAGCTTAGAGGGGCCTTCGCAGTTCTTC
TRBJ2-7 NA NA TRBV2 CASSWTEAYEQYF TGTGCCAGCAGTTGGACAGAAGCCTACGAGCAGTACTTC
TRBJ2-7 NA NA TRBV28 CASRRQGGVSYEQYF TGTGCCAGCCGAAGACAGGGAGGGGTCTCCTACGAGCAGTACTTC
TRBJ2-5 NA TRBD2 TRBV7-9 CASSLSSGSQETQYF TGTGCCAGCAGCTTATCCAGCGGGAGCCAAGAGACCCAGTACTTC
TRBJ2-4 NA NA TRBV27 CACILGSDQYF TGTGCCTGCATCCTCGGGTCCGATCAGTACTTC
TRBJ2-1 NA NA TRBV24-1 CATSGRTSYNEQFF TGTGCCACCAGTGGGAGGACGAGCTACAATGAGCAGTTCTTC
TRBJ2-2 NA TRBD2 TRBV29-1 CSVAREVGGELFF TGCAGCGTTGCCCGGGAGGTCGGCGGGGAGCTGTTTTTT
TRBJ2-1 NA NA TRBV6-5 CASSYSGPVHPYNEQFF TGTGCCAGCAGTTACTCGGGCCCGGTGCACCCCTACAATGAGCAGTTCTTC
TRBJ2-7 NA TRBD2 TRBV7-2 CASSIGTSGGVYEQYF TGTGCCAGCAGCATCGGGACTAGCGGGGGGGTCTACGAGCAGTACTTC
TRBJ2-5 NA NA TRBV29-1 CSVVQETQYF TGCAGCGTTGTTCAAGAGACCCAGTACTTC
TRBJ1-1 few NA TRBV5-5 CASSGGPGTNTEAFF TGTGCCAGCAGCGGCGGCCCCGGGACAAACACTGAAGCTTTCTTT
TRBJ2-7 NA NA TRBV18 CASSPISGTALSNEQYF TGTGCCAGCTCACCAATTAGCGGGACAGCCTTGTCCAATGAGCAGTACTTC
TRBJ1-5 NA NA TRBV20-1 CSAIRGTQPQHF TGCAGTGCTATTAGAGGAACTCAGCCCCAGCATTTT
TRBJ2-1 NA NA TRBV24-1 CATSTPLTPTSEQFF TGTGCCACCAGTACCCCACTAACCCCCACCAGTGAGCAGTTCTTC
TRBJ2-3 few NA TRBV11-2 CASSLDKALGTDTQYF TGTGCCAGCAGCTTAGATAAAGCACTTGGCACAGATACGCAGTATTTT
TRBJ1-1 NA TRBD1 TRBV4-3 CASSQEGQGDTEAFF TGCGCCAGCAGCCAAGAGGGACAGGGGGACACTGAAGCTTTCTTT